This T cell receptor beta chain emerged from a study of monozygotic twins with inflammatory bowel disease. Details on this clonotype: Its antigen is not known.

Whole blood supplied total RNA, and T cells were not sorted. The V gene's germline CDR1 is MNHEY and CDR2 SMNVEV (reference sequence). The CDR3 is 13 amino acids. A template switching step added UMIs, each with a 6-nucleotide sample barcode. For each CDR3 protein, TCRdb gives one entry from its re-call of the 5' RACE reads, without DNA. The sample table sets out approximately 100,000 distinct CDR3 sequences. General study results and limits: The authors could not tell different T cell subtypes apart.

This clonotype was sampled from a human donor with ulcerative colitis or Crohn's disease, or a healthy co-twin of an affected twin (not recorded which). The chain is built from TRBV27 and TRBJ2-7; TCRdb gives TRBD1 as the D gene, but with no DNA this cannot be confirmed. Sequenced material: blood. The CDR3 loop reads CASSLTGGYEQYF.